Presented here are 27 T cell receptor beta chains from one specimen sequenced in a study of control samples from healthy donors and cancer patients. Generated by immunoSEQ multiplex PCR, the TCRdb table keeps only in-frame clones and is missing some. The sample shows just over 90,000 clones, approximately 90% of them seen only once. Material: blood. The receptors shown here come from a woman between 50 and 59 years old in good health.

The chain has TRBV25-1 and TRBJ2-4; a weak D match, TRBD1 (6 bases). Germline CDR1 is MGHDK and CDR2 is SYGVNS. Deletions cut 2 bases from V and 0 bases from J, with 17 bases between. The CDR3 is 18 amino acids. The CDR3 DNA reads TGTGCCAGCAGTGAAAAGTCGGGGACATCTCTAGCCAAAAACATTCAGTACTTC. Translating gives CASSEKSGTSLAKNIQYF. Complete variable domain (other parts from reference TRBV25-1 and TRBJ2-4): EADIYQTPRYLVIGTGKKITLECSQTMGHDKMYWYQQDPGMELHLIHYSYGVNSTEKGDLSSESTVSRIRTEHFPLTLESARPSHTSQYLCASSEKSGTSLAKNIQYFGAGTRLSVL.

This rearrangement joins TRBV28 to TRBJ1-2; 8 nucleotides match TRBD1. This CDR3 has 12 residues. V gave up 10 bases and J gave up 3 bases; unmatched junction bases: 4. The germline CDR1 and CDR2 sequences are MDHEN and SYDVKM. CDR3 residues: CANEDRDYGYTF. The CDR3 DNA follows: TGTGCCAACGAGGACAGGGACTATGGCTACACCTTC.

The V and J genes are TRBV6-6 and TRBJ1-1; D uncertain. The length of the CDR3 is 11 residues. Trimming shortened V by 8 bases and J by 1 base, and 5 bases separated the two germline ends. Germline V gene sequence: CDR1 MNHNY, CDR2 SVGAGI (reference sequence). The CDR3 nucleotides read TGTGCCAGCGTGGGGAACACTGAAGCTTTCTTT. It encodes CASVGNTEAFF.

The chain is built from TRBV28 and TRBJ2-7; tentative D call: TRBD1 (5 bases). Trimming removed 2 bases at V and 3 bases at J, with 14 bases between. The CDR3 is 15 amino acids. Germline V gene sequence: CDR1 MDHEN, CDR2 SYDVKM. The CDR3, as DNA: TGTGCCAGCAGTTTAAAAAGGCAGGGTAGCTACGAGCAGTACTTC. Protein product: CASSLKRQGSYEQYF.

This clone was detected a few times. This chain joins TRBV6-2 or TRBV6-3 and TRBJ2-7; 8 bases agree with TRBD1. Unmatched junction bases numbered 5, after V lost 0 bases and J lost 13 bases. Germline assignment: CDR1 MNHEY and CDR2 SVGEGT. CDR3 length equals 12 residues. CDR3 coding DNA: TGTGCCAGCAGTTACTCGACAGGGGTTTTTTACTTC. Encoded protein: CASSYSTGVFYF.

The CDR3 region has the DNA TGTGCCAGCAGCCCGGCGGTACGGGGAAACACTGAAGCTTTCTTT. Its protein is CASSPAVRGNTEAFF. The J gene is TRBJ1-1, the V gene TRBV7-8; D gene unclear. The CDR3 consists of 15 residues. The V end lost 5 bases, the J end lost 2 bases, and 15 bases lay between the germline ends. Germline V gives CDR1 SGHVS, CDR2 FQNEAQ.

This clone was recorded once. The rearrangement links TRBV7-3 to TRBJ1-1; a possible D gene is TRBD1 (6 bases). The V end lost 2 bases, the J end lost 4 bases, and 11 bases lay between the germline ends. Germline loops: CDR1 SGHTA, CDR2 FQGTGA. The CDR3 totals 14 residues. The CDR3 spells CASSLSGGVTEAFF. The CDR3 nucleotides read TGTGCCAGCAGCTTATCGGGGGGCGTCACTGAAGCTTTCTTT.

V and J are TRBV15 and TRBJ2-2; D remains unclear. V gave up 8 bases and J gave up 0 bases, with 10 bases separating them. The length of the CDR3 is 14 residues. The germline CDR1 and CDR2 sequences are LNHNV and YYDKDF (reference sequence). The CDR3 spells CATRRPANTGELFF. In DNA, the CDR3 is TGTGCCACCCGACGCCCCGCGAACACCGGGGAGCTGTTTTTT. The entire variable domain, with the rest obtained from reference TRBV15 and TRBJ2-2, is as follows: DAMVIQNPRYQVTQFGKPVTLSCSQTLNHNVMYWYQQKSSQAPKLLFHYYDKDFNNEADTPDNFQSRRPNTSFCFLDIRSPGLGDTAMYLCATRRPANTGELFFGEGSRLTVL.

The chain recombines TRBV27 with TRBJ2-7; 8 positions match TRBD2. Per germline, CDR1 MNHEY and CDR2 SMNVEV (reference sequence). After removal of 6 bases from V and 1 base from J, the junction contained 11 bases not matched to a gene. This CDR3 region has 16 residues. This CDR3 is CASSSIGGASSYEQYF. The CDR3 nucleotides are TGTGCCAGCAGCTCAATCGGGGGGGCCTCGTCCTACGAGCAGTACTTC.

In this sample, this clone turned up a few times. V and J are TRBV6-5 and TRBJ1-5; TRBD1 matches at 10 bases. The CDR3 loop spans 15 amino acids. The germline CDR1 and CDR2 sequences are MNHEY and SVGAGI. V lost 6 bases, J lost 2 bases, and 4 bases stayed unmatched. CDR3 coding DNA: TGTGCCAGCAGGGGGGACAGGGGTGGCAATCAGCCCCAGCATTTT. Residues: CASRGDRGGNQPQHF.

CDR3 nucleotide sequence: TGTGCCAGCAGCTGGGACAGGGGGCGCGACTTGTACACCGGGGAGCTGTTTTTT. Its protein product is CASSWDRGRDLYTGELFF. The rearrangement joins TRBV5-6 to TRBJ2-2; 12 bases fit TRBD1. J lost 3 bases, V lost 3 bases, and 9 bases had no gene match. Germline CDR1 SGHDT, CDR2 YYEEEE. This CDR3 spans 18 amino acids. The whole variable domain, remainder taken from reference TRBV5-6 and TRBJ2-2, is DAGVTQSPTHLIKTRGQQVTLRCSPKSGHDTVSWYQQALGQGPQFIFQYYEEEERQRGNFPDRFSGHQFPNYSSELNVNALLLGDSALYLCASSWDRGRDLYTGELFFGEGSRLTVL.

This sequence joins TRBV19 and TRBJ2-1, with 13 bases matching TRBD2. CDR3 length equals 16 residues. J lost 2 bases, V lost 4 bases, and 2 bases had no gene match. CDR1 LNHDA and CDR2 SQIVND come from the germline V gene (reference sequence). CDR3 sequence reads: CASSRTSGRAYNEQFF. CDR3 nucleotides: TGTGCCAGTAGTAGGACTAGCGGGAGAGCCTACAATGAGCAGTTCTTC.

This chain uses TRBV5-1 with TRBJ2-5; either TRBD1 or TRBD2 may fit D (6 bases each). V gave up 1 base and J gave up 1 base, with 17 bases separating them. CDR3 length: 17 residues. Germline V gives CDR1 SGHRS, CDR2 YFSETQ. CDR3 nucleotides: TGCGCCAGCAGCTTGCCAGCCCCGGGGGCGGGCCAAGAGACCCAGTACTTC. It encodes CASSLPAPGAGQETQYF.

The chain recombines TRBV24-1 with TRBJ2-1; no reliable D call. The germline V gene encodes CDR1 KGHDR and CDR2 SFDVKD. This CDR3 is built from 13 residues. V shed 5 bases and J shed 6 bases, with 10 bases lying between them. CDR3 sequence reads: CATSAGLANEQFF. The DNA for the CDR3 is TGTGCCACCAGTGCTGGATTAGCCAATGAGCAGTTCTTC.

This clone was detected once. The CDR3 reads CASSLDPGTDTQYF. For the CDR3, the DNA is TGTGCCAGCAGTTTAGACCCGGGCACAGATACGCAGTATTTT. This chain links TRBV6-5 with TRBJ2-3; D is uncertain. The CDR3 runs to 14 residues. The germline V gene encodes CDR1 MNHEY and CDR2 SVGAGI. Trimming shortened V by 4 bases and J by 1 base, and 9 bases separated the two germline ends.

The CDR3 is CASSLPGGSQETQYF. The CDR3 DNA sequence: TGTGCCAGCAGCCTACCGGGGGGCAGCCAAGAGACCCAGTACTTC. The genes are TRBV7-8 and TRBJ2-5; TRBD2 might be the D (7 bases). CDR3 size: 15 residues. Germline assignment: CDR1 SGHVS and CDR2 FQNEAQ. Trimming stripped 5 bases from V and 1 base from J, with 14 bases between.

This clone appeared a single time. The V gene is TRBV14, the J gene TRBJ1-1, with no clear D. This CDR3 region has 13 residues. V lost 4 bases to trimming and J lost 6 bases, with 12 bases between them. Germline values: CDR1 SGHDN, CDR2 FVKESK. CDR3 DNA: TGTGCCAGCAGCCCCTCGTCGCGCCCTGAAGCTTTCTTT. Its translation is CASSPSSRPEAFF.

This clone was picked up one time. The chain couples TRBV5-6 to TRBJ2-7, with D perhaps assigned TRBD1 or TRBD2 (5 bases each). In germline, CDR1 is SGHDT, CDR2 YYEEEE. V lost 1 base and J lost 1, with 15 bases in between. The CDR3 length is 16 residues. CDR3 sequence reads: CASSLNFRGRSYEQYF. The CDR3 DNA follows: TGTGCCAGCAGCTTGAATTTCCGGGGCCGTTCCTACGAGCAGTACTTC.

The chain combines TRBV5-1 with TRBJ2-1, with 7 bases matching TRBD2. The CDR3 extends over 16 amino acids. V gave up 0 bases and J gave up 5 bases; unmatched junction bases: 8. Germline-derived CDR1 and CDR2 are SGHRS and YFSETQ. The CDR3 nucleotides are TGCGCCAGCAGCTTGGATAGCCGGGACTACGACAATGAGCAGTTCTTC. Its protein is CASSLDSRDYDNEQFF.

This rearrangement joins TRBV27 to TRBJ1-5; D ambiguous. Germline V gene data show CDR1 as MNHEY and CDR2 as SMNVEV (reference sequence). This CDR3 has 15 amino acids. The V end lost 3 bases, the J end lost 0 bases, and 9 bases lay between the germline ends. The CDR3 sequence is CASSLVAYSNQPQHF. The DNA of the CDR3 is TGTGCCAGCAGTTTGGTGGCCTATAGCAATCAGCCCCAGCATTTT.

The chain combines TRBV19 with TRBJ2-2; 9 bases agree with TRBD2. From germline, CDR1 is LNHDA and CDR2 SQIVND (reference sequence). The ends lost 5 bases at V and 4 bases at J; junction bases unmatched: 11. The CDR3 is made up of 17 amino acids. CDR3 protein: CASSERLLAGRTGELFF. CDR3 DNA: TGTGCCAGTAGTGAGAGGCTACTAGCGGGCCGCACCGGGGAGCTGTTTTTT.

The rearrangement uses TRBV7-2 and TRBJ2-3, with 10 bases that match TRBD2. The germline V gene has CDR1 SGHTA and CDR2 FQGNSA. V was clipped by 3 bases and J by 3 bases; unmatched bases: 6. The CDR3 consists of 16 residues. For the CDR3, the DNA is TGTGCCAGCAGCTTGCCGACGACTAGCGGGACAGATACGCAGTATTTT. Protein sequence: CASSLPTTSGTDTQYF.

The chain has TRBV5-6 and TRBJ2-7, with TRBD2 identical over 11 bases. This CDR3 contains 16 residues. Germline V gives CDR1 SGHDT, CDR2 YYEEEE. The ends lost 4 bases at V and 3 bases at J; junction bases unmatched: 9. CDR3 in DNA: TGTGCCAGCAGCAGAACCGGGACTAGCGGACTCTACGAGCAGTACTTC. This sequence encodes CASSRTGTSGLYEQYF.

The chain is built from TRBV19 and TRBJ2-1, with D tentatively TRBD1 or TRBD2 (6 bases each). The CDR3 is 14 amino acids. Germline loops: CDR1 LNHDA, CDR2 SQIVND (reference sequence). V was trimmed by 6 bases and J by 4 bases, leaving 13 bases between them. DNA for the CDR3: TGTGCCAGTAGCGGGGGCGGGTATTACAATGAGCAGTTCTTC. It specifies CASSGGGYYNEQFF.

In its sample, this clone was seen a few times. The CDR3 DNA reads as TGTGCCAGCAGCTTAGGACGGGACGAGACCCAGTACTTC. Amino acid sequence: CASSLGRDETQYF. This chain links TRBV7-3 with TRBJ2-5; D might be TRBD1 or TRBD2, each matching 5 bases. The V gene lost 2 bases and the J gene lost 5 bases, with 9 bases spanning the gap. Germline values: CDR1 SGHTA, CDR2 FQGTGA. The CDR3 has 13 residues.

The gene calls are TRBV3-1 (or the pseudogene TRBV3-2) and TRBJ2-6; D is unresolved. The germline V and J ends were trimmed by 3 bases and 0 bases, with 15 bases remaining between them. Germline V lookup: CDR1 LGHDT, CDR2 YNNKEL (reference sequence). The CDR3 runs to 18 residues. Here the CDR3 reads CASSHRHRTNSGANVLTF. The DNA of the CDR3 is TGTGCCAGCAGCCACCGACACCGCACAAACTCTGGGGCCAACGTCCTGACTTTC.

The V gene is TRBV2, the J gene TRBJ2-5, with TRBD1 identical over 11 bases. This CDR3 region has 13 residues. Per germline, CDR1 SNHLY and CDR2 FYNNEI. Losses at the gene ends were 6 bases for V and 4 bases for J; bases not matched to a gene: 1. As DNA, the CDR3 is TGTGCCAGCAGGGGACAGGGGGTAGAGACCCAGTACTTC. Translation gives CASRGQGVETQYF. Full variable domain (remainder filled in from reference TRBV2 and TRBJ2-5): EPEVTQTPSHQVTQMGQEVILRCVPISNHLYFYWYRQILGQKVEFLVSFYNNEISEKSEIFDDQFSVERPDGSNFTLKIRSTKLEDSAMYFCASRGQGVETQYFGPGTRLLVL.